The 21 T cell receptor beta chains listed next were all sequenced from one sample in a study of Ad26.COV2.S vaccination and SARS-CoV-2 variants. Sample treatment: around 19 received Ad26.COV2.S at low or high dose, single or two shots; about 5 received placebo; per-sample allocation not given. Samples were taken on day 63 after the first vaccine or placebo injection. Profiled with immunoSEQ multiplex PCR; TCRdb holds only in-frame clones, not every one. In the table there are approximately 350,000 clones, about 83% of which are singletons. The material was peripheral blood, obtained in a trial of Ad26.COV2.S vaccine versus placebo. These receptor sequences come from a person between 18 and 65 years old who received the Ad26.COV2.S COVID-19 vaccine or a placebo.

The V and J genes are TRBV27 and TRBJ1-2; D may be TRBD1 (6 bases). V was shortened by 5 bases and J by 6 bases, with 16 bases between the two germline ends. CDR3 length: 14 amino acids. Germline lookup yields CDR1 MNHEY and CDR2 SMNVEV (reference sequence). The CDR3 protein is CASSPLNRVNGYTF. The CDR3 DNA is TGTGCCAGCAGTCCACTGAACAGGGTTAATGGCTACACCTTC.

J is TRBJ2-7 and V is TRBV9; 9 positions agree with TRBD2. CDR1 and CDR2 (germline): SGDLS, YYNGEE. The CDR3 is 16 residues long. V lost 0 bases, J lost 0 bases, and 4 bases stayed unmatched. The CDR3 loop is CASSVGGSGSSYEQYF. The CDR3, as DNA: TGTGCCAGCAGCGTAGGTGGTAGCGGGAGCTCCTACGAGCAGTACTTC.

The rearrangement links TRBV19 to TRBJ2-7, with TRBD2 matching 8 bases. The CDR3 extends over 15 amino acids. The J segment lost 1 base and the V segment lost 2 bases, leaving 4 bases of the junction unmatched. CDR1 is LNHDA and CDR2 is SQIVND in the germline V gene (reference sequence). In DNA, the CDR3 is TGTGCCAGTAGTATAAGCGGGGGATCGTCCTACGAGCAGTACTTC. It specifies CASSISGGSSYEQYF.

V is TRBV2 and J is TRBJ2-1; possibly TRBD1 for D (6 bases). Trimming took off 8 bases at V and 7 bases at J, with 6 bases between the two ends. The CDR3 sequence is 10 residues long. From germline, CDR1 is SNHLY and CDR2 FYNNEI. CDR3 coding DNA: TGTGCCAGCCAGGGGAATGAGCAGTTCTTC. Its protein is CASQGNEQFF.

The chain carries TRBV21-1 and TRBJ1-1. TRBV21-1 is deemed a pseudogene. CDR3 length equals 17 residues. The CDR3 sequence is CASSPSAEDPSPPEAFF. The CDR3 DNA reads as TGTGCCAGCAGCCCCAGTGCGGAGGACCCCTCCCCCCCTGAAGCTTTCTTT.

The V call is TRBV7-6, the J call TRBJ2-5; D possibly corresponds to TRBD1 (8 bases). V was pared by 5 bases and J by 0 bases, with 22 bases between. This CDR3 is built from 18 residues. Germline V gene lookup returns CDR1 SGHVS and CDR2 FNYEAQ. DNA for the CDR3: TGTGCCAGCAGCGTCGGAACAGGGGGGGGAATCTACCAAGAGACCCAGTACTTC. Translation gives CASSVGTGGGIYQETQYF.

This clone was counted once. This chain uses TRBV19 with TRBJ1-3; the D gene is possibly TRBD1 (5 bases). Per germline, CDR1 LNHDA and CDR2 SQIVND (reference sequence). The CDR3 has 14 amino acids. V was cut by 7 bases and J by 1 base, with 11 bases left in between. The DNA for the CDR3 is TGTGCCAGTAACTCCCGGGGGTCTGGAAACACCATATATTTT. Its translation is CASNSRGSGNTIYF.

This chain uses TRBV7-9 with TRBJ1-1, with 11 bases matching TRBD1. CDR3 length equals 15 residues. J lost 6 bases, V lost 5 bases, and 8 bases had no gene match. In germline, CDR1 is SEHNR, CDR2 FQNEAQ (reference sequence). For the CDR3, the DNA is TGTGCCAGCAGCGGACCCCGGGACAGGGGGGCTGAAGCTTTCTTT. Translating gives CASSGPRDRGAEAFF.

This rearrangement joins TRBV6-5 to TRBJ1-1; 7 nucleotides line up with TRBD1. Trimming removed 5 bases from V and 6 bases from J; junction bases left unmatched: 12. Germline CDR1 reads MNHEY; CDR2 reads SVGAGI. The CDR3 extends over 15 amino acids. The DNA of the CDR3 is TGTGCCAGCAGTCCACTTAAAGCCAGGGGGGCTGAAGCTTTCTTT. It encodes CASSPLKARGAEAFF.

This sequence joins TRBV30 and TRBJ1-1; D is unclear. The CDR3 consists of 12 residues. Germline-derived CDR1 and CDR2 are GTSNPN and SVGIG (reference sequence). V was shortened by 1 base and J by 1 base, with 4 bases between the two germline ends. The CDR3 sequence is CAWSEWNTEAFF. CDR3 DNA sequence: TGTGCCTGGAGTGAATGGAACACTGAAGCTTTCTTT.

In this sample, this clone turned up once. V gene TRBV15 combines with J gene TRBJ1-1; the D gene is possibly TRBD1 (6 bases). From germline, CDR1 is LNHNV and CDR2 YYDKDF (reference sequence). The V end was cut by 3 bases, the J end by 1 base, with 12 bases between. The CDR3 contains 15 residues. The CDR3 bases are TGTGCCACCAGCAGCCTGGGGGGCCCGAACACTGAAGCTTTCTTT. Protein product: CATSSLGGPNTEAFF.

The rearrangement joins TRBV29-1 to TRBJ1-1; 7 bases agree with TRBD1. The CDR3 runs 14 residues. V lost 6 bases, J lost 5 bases, and 12 bases stayed unmatched. From germline, CDR1 is SQVTM and CDR2 ANQGSEA. In nucleotides, the CDR3 is TGCAGCGTACCCCCAGGGGGTTGGAGAACTGAAGCTTTCTTT. It encodes CSVPPGGWRTEAFF.

The J gene is TRBJ2-7, the V gene TRBV20-1; D is unresolved. The germline V gene has CDR1 DFQATT and CDR2 SNEGSKA (reference sequence). V gave up 3 bases and J gave up 1 base, with 10 bases separating them. This CDR3 region has 13 residues. CDR3 sequence (DNA): TGCAGTGCTAGTCGGCAGATTTCCTACGAGCAGTACTTC. The encoded protein is CSASRQISYEQYF.

This clone was seen a few times. The CDR3 sequence is CASSLEDFGPAGISNTQYF. DNA for the CDR3: TGCGCCAGCAGCTTGGAGGATTTCGGACCTGCAGGCATTTCAAATACGCAGTATTTT. The chain has TRBV5-1 and TRBJ2-3; D not resolved. V lost 0 bases, J lost 7 bases, and 27 bases lay in between. The germline V gene encodes CDR1 SGHRS and CDR2 YFSETQ. The CDR3 is 19 amino acids.

CDR3 region: CASSARDRRDGYTF. The CDR3 bases are TGTGCCAGCAGCGCAAGGGACAGGAGGGATGGCTACACCTTC. The genes are TRBV9 and TRBJ1-2, with 8 bases aligning to TRBD1. In germline, CDR1 is SGDLS, CDR2 YYNGEE. The CDR3 is 14 residues long. The V gene end was trimmed by 3 bases and the J gene end by 6 bases; junction bases not matched to a gene: 7.

The rearrangement joins TRBV29-1 to TRBJ2-7; D possibly uses TRBD1 or TRBD2 (5 bases each). The germline V gene has CDR1 SQVTM and CDR2 ANQGSEA. V dropped 4 bases and J dropped 1 base, with 14 bases sitting between them. This CDR3 comprises 14 residues. The CDR3 DNA is TGCAGCGTTGTGGGCAGGGACGGGTCCTACGAGCAGTACTTC. Amino acids: CSVVGRDGSYEQYF.

This clone was picked up one time. This chain uses TRBV6-5 with TRBJ2-7, with D possibly called TRBD1 or TRBD2 (5 bases each). This CDR3 is 14 amino acids long. Deletions cut 8 bases from V and 0 bases from J, with 14 bases between. From germline, CDR1 is MNHEY and CDR2 SVGAGI. The CDR3 DNA reads as TGTGCCAGCGCTTGGGACCCGAGCTCCTACGAGCAGTACTTC. This translates into CASAWDPSSYEQYF.

V and J are TRBV10-2 and TRBJ1-5, with D perhaps matching TRBD1 (5 bases). The V gene's germline CDR1 is WSHSY and CDR2 SAAADI. This CDR3 is 18 amino acids long. V was clipped by 5 bases and J by 0 bases, with 20 bases between them. The CDR3 DNA sequence: TGCGCCAGCAGTACAGGAGACAGCGCCTTGTATAGCAATCAGCCCCAGCATTTT. It encodes CASSTGDSALYSNQPQHF.

The chain couples TRBV19 to TRBJ2-3, with 10 bases fitting TRBD1. V was pared by 5 bases and J by 0 bases, with 5 bases of the junction left unmatched. CDR1 and CDR2 from the germline V gene are LNHDA and SQIVND (reference sequence). CDR3 size: 16 residues. CDR3 nucleotide sequence: TGTGCCAGTAGTGTAGGGACAGGGGCTAGCACAGATACGCAGTATTTT. Translation: CASSVGTGASTDTQYF.

This chain uses TRBV7-2 with TRBJ1-1, with unresolved D. Germline V gene lookup returns CDR1 SGHTA and CDR2 FQGNSA. The CDR3 consists of 14 residues. Between the trimmed V and J ends, which lost 1 base and 6 bases, there was a span of 12 bases. The CDR3 loop reads CASSLGGVRSEAFF. In DNA, the CDR3 is TGTGCCAGCAGCTTAGGCGGGGTGAGGTCTGAAGCTTTCTTT.

V is TRBV7-2 and J is TRBJ2-7; 8 bases are shared with TRBD1. Germline lookup yields CDR1 SGHTA and CDR2 FQGNSA. The CDR3 spans 15 residues. Trimming cost V 0 bases and J 2 bases; bases outside gene matches: 3. The CDR3 is CASSLAGTGTYEQYF. Here the CDR3 DNA reads TGTGCCAGCAGCTTAGCCGGGACAGGTACCTACGAGCAGTACTTC.